The 21 T cell receptor beta chains reported below all come from one sample, sequenced in a study of blood T cell repertoires in COVID-19. TCRdb keeps only in-frame clones here, not all; method: immunoSEQ multiplex PCR. The sample has roughly 300,000 clones; just over 85% are singletons. The sample consisted of PBMCs or T cells enriched from blood (not recorded which). Source of these receptors: a man aged 30-40 years who had recovered from COVID-19.

This clone appeared once. The chain links TRBV19 to TRBJ1-4; possibly TRBD1 for D (5 bases). The CDR3 length is 14 residues. V lost 6 bases to trimming and J lost 7 bases, with 15 bases between them. CDR1 and CDR2 from the germline V gene are LNHDA and SQIVND (reference sequence). The CDR3 DNA is TGTGCCAGTAGCCGACAGTGGCGGGGTGAAAAACTGTTTTTT. This translates into CASSRQWRGEKLFF. The full variable domain, with the rest looked up from reference TRBV19 and TRBJ1-4, is DGGITQSPKYLFRKEGQNVTLSCEQNLNHDAMYWYRQDPGQGLRLIYYSQIVNDFQKGDIAEGYSVSREKKESFPLTVTSAQKNPTAFYLCASSRQWRGEKLFFGSGTQLSVL.

As to this clone: The sample has other DNA sequences that encode this CDR3 too. The CDR3 DNA reads TGCGCCAGCAGCTCGGGACAGGGGAGCTATGGCTACACCTTC. It translates to CASSSGQGSYGYTF. This chain joins TRBV5-1 and TRBJ1-2, with 10 bases aligning to TRBD1. V dropped 3 bases and J dropped 4; count of bases not matched to a gene: 3. CDR3 length: 14 amino acids. The germline CDR1 and CDR2 sequences are SGHRS and YFSETQ.

The rearrangement joins TRBV18 to TRBJ2-1; 8 bases agree with TRBD2. The length of the CDR3 is 16 residues. The V gene's germline CDR1 is KGHSH and CDR2 LQKENI. The V gene end was trimmed by 1 base and the J gene end by 5 bases; junction bases not matched to a gene: 7. CDR3 protein: CASSPRGSGGNNEQFF. In DNA form, the CDR3 reads TGTGCCAGCTCACCACGGGGAAGCGGGGGCAACAATGAGCAGTTCTTC.

Written as DNA, the CDR3 is TGTGCCAGCAGTTTAAAGCCCTACGAGCAGTACTTC. Translating it yields CASSLKPYEQYF. The gene calls are TRBV28 and TRBJ2-7, with no clear D. The germline V gene encodes CDR1 MDHEN and CDR2 SYDVKM. V lost 2 bases, J lost 2 bases, and 4 bases lay in between. This CDR3 is built from 12 residues. The entire variable domain, with the rest obtained from reference TRBV28 and TRBJ2-7, is as follows: DVKVTQSSRYLVKRTGEKVFLECVQDMDHENMFWYRQDPGLGLRLIYFSYDVKMKEKGDIPEGYSVSREKKERFSLILESASTNQTSMYLCASSLKPYEQYFGPGTRLTVT.

The rearrangement uses TRBV28 and TRBJ2-1, with TRBD1 matching 9 bases. The CDR3 length is 12 residues. V was pared by 9 bases and J by 6 bases, with 3 bases of the junction left unmatched. CDR1 and CDR2 from the germline V gene are MDHEN and SYDVKM. CDR3 coding DNA: TGTGCCAGTAGACAGGGGGGCAATGAGCAGTTCTTC. Translation: CASRQGGNEQFF. Using reference TRBV28 and TRBJ2-1 for the parts outside the CDR3, the full variable domain is DVKVTQSSRYLVKRTGEKVFLECVQDMDHENMFWYRQDPGLGLRLIYFSYDVKMKEKGDIPEGYSVSREKKERFSLILESASTNQTSMYLCASRQGGNEQFFGPGTRLTVL.

The chain has TRBV5-6 and TRBJ2-1, with TRBD1 as a possible D gene (6 bases). V was clipped by 3 bases and J by 8 bases, with 15 bases between them. Germline CDR1 SGHDT, CDR2 YYEEEE. The length of the CDR3 is 14 residues. CDR3 sequence (DNA): TGTGCCAGCAGCTACCGGCAGGGGCGGTATGAGCAGTTCTTC. It codes for CASSYRQGRYEQFF. The full variable domain, its missing parts supplied by reference TRBV5-6 and TRBJ2-1, is DAGVTQSPTHLIKTRGQQVTLRCSPKSGHDTVSWYQQALGQGPQFIFQYYEEEERQRGNFPDRFSGHQFPNYSSELNVNALLLGDSALYLCASSYRQGRYEQFFGPGTRLTVL.

V and J are TRBV30 and TRBJ1-6; TRBD1 is a possible D gene (6 bases). Looked up from germline, CDR1 is GTSNPN and CDR2 is SVGIG (reference sequence). The CDR3 is 13 amino acids. Deletions cut 1 base from V and 10 bases from J, with 11 bases between. CDR3 in amino acids: CAWSAGALSPLHF. CDR3 nucleotide sequence: TGTGCCTGGAGTGCAGGGGCGCTCTCACCCCTCCACTTT. Together with reference TRBV30 and TRBJ1-6, the CDR3 gives the full variable domain: SQTIHQWPATLVQPVGSPLSLECTVEGTSNPNLYWYRQAAGRGLQLLFYSVGIGQISSEVPQNLSASRPQDRQFILSSKKLLLSDSGFYLCAWSAGALSPLHFGNGTRLTVT.

This clone was seen a handful of times. This sequence joins TRBV5-4 and TRBJ1-6, with 10 nucleotides matching TRBD1. Trimming at V came to 1 base and at J to 8 bases, leaving 3 bases not matched to a gene. The CDR3 is 15 amino acids. Per the germline V gene, CDR1 is SGHNT and CDR2 is YYREEE (reference sequence). CDR3 loop: CASSLPGTGDSPLHF. CDR3 nucleotide sequence: TGTGCCAGCAGCTTGCCCGGGACAGGGGATTCACCCCTCCACTTT.

V is TRBV28 and J is TRBJ2-1; D gene uncertain. The germline gives CDR1 MDHEN, CDR2 SYDVKM. The V end was cut by 2 bases, the J end by 5 bases, with 4 bases between. The CDR3 contains 12 residues. CDR3 nucleotide sequence: TGTGCCAGCAGTTTAATAGACAATGAGCAGTTCTTC. Its protein product is CASSLIDNEQFF. The whole variable domain, remainder taken from reference TRBV28 and TRBJ2-1, is DVKVTQSSRYLVKRTGEKVFLECVQDMDHENMFWYRQDPGLGLRLIYFSYDVKMKEKGDIPEGYSVSREKKERFSLILESASTNQTSMYLCASSLIDNEQFFGPGTRLTVL.

The J gene is TRBJ1-1, the V gene TRBV5-4; TRBD1 agrees at 7 bases. V gave up 4 bases and J gave up 4 bases; unmatched junction bases: 7. CDR3 length equals 14 residues. The germline V gene encodes CDR1 SGHNT and CDR2 YYREEE (reference sequence). CDR3 in amino acids: CASSRGEGATEAFF. In DNA form, the CDR3 reads TGTGCCAGCAGCCGCGGTGAGGGGGCCACTGAAGCTTTCTTT.

V is TRBV7-6 and J is TRBJ1-2; TRBD1 is a possible D gene (5 bases). V was cut by 5 bases and J by 2 bases, with 9 bases left in between. The germline CDR1 and CDR2 sequences are SGHVS and FNYEAQ. CDR3 length equals 13 residues. The CDR3 nucleotides are TGTGCCAGCAGCCCCCAGGGAAACTATGGCTACACCTTC. Translation: CASSPQGNYGYTF. Looking up the rest from reference TRBV7-6 and TRBJ1-2 gives the full variable domain: GAGVSQSPRYKVTKRGQDVALRCDPISGHVSLYWYRQALGQGPEFLTYFNYEAQQDKSGLPNDRFSAERPEGSISTLTIQRTEQRDSAMYRCASSPQGNYGYTFGSGTRLTVV.

The V call is TRBV27, the J call TRBJ2-2; 11 bases align to TRBD2. Germline V lookup: CDR1 MNHEY, CDR2 SMNVEV (reference sequence). The junction had 1 base not matched to a gene; V was cut back by 3 bases and J by 1 base. There are 16 residues in the CDR3. CDR3 residues: CASSLGLAVNTGELFF. The CDR3 DNA sequence: TGTGCCAGCAGTTTGGGACTAGCGGTGAACACCGGGGAGCTGTTTTTT.

The chain recombines TRBV27 with TRBJ2-4; 9 bases align to TRBD2. The J segment lost 6 bases and the V segment lost 6 bases, leaving 15 bases of the junction unmatched. This CDR3 has 17 amino acids. Germline V gene data show CDR1 as MNHEY and CDR2 as SMNVEV (reference sequence). As DNA, the CDR3 is TGTGCCAGCAGCCGGAGGAGTGCGGGAGGGCCAGGAAACATTCAGTACTTC. Translated: CASSRRSAGGPGNIQYF.

The chain recombines TRBV27 with TRBJ2-3; 7 nucleotides align to TRBD1. J gave up 4 bases and V 1 base, and 5 bases lay outside the gene matches. In germline, CDR1 is MNHEY, CDR2 SMNVEV (reference sequence). CDR3 length: 15 residues. The CDR3 protein is CASSLFSGGADTQYF. CDR3 coding DNA: TGTGCCAGCAGTTTATTTTCAGGGGGTGCAGATACGCAGTATTTT.

This rearrangement joins TRBV15 to TRBJ2-1, with 12 bases matching TRBD2. J was trimmed by 9 bases and V by 5 bases; bases with no gene match: 14. The CDR3 runs 17 residues. Germline CDR1 LNHNV, CDR2 YYDKDF (reference sequence). CDR3 in DNA: TGTGCCACCAGCTCGCAAACCCTAGCGGGGGGGTTAGGTGAGCAGTTCTTC. Residues: CATSSQTLAGGLGEQFF.

The chain uses TRBV10-3 and TRBJ2-5, with D possibly being TRBD1 (5 bases). Germline V gene data show CDR1 as ENHRY and CDR2 as SYGVKD. Trimming stripped 4 bases from V and 5 bases from J, with 20 bases between. This CDR3 contains 16 residues. The DNA for the CDR3 is TGTGCCATCAGTGGAGCCCAGGGCGTTTCAAAGGAGACCCAGTACTTC. Residues: CAISGAQGVSKETQYF.

This clone was detected only a few times. This chain connects TRBV18 to TRBJ1-2; tentatively, D is TRBD1 (5 bases). The CDR3 totals 15 residues. CDR1 is KGHSH and CDR2 is LQKENI in the germline V gene. V lost 3 bases and J 2 bases, leaving 13 bases between the germline ends. Written as DNA, the CDR3 is TGTGCCAGCTCACCGTCAGCGGGGCCAAACTATGGCTACACCTTC. Translating gives CASSPSAGPNYGYTF.

V and J are TRBV27 and TRBJ1-4; D perhaps matches TRBD1 (5 bases). V dropped 5 bases and J dropped 7 bases, with 23 bases sitting between them. Germline V gene sequence: CDR1 MNHEY, CDR2 SMNVEV (reference sequence). The CDR3 runs 17 residues. The CDR3: CASSPHHVRGYGEKLFF. CDR3 bases: TGTGCCAGCAGTCCACACCACGTTCGGGGGTACGGTGAAAAACTGTTTTTT.

In nucleotides, the CDR3 is TGTGCCAGCAGTTTTTCAATGAGGGCAGGTGATCAGCCCCAGCATTTT. Its protein product is CASSFSMRAGDQPQHF. The V and J genes are TRBV27 and TRBJ1-5; D remains ambiguous. There are 16 residues in the CDR3. Germline values: CDR1 MNHEY, CDR2 SMNVEV (reference sequence). Trimming stripped 3 bases from V and 5 bases from J, with 17 bases between.

The genes are TRBV24-1 and TRBJ2-7; D gene ambiguous. The CDR3 is 13 amino acids. Trimming took 0 bases from V and 3 from J, leaving 5 bases between them. CDR1 and CDR2 (germline): KGHDR, SFDVKD. The CDR3: CATSDLTGYEQYF. For the CDR3, the DNA is TGTGCCACCAGTGATTTGACCGGCTACGAGCAGTACTTC.

This rearrangement joins TRBV6-1 to TRBJ1-2; 11 bases agree with TRBD1. CDR3 length: 18 amino acids. The V gene end was trimmed by 0 bases and the J gene end by 5 bases; junction bases not matched to a gene: 11. The germline V gene has CDR1 MNHNS and CDR2 SASEGT. CDR3 protein: CASSEARGQGDSFYGYTF. Here the CDR3 DNA reads TGTGCCAGCAGTGAAGCGCGGGGACAGGGGGACTCGTTTTATGGCTACACCTTC.